Below, one T cell receptor beta chain is given with its context. This entry belongs to a study of blood T cell repertoires in COVID-19. Turning to the study itself: Collection of acute and convalescent COVID-19 samples took place in the United States, Italy and Spain. Nucleic acid was either cDNA or gDNA, and it came from T cells, B-cell-depleted T cells, or PBMCs.

As originally analysed: Using reference gene primer amplification, nucleated cell counts were estimated. Profiled with immunoSEQ multiplex PCR; TCRdb holds only in-frame clones, not every one. Clone size and the V and J calls come from that table; the DNA yielded D and trimming. Of some 210,000 clones listed, around 90% are singletons. This CDR3 spans 14 amino acids. The germline gives CDR1 MNHEY, CDR2 SMNVEV (reference sequence). V was pared by 6 bases and J by 5 bases, with 16 bases between. The sequenced sample was peripheral blood. The chain couples TRBV27 to TRBJ1-1; D is ambiguous. The receptor comes from a man aged 25 to 40 with acute or convalescent COVID-19. CDR3 nucleotides: TGTGCCAGCAGATCAACTGGAGCTAGGACTGAAGCTTTCTTT. Translating it yields CASRSTGARTEAFF.